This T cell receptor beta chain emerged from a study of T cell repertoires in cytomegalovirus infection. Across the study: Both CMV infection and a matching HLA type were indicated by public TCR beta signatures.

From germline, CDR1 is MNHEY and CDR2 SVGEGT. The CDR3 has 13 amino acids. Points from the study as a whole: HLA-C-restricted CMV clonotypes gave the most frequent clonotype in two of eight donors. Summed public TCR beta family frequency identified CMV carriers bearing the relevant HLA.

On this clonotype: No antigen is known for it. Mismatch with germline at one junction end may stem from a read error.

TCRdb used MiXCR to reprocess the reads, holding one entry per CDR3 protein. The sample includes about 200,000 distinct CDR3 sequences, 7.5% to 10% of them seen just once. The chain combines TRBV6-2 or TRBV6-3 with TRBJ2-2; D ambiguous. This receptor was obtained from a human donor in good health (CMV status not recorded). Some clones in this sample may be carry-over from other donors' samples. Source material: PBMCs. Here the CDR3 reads CTSSPRNTGELFF. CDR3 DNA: TGTACCAGCAGTCCGCGTAACACCGGGGAGCTGTTTTTT.